This TCR beta chain originates from a study of shared clonotypes between healthy human individuals. Method: immunoSEQ multiplex PCR; TCRdb's copy keeps in-frame clones and lacks some. The table lists 2,500,000 or so clones, roughly 93% of them singletons, with more than 0.35% in the top ten. None of the donors, who were healthy HIV-negative adults, had recently had acute infections or vaccinations. Splitting of CD4+ cells produced CD45RA+ naive and CD45RA-negative memory subsets. The CDR3 sequence is 14 residues long. The germline V gene has CDR1 SGHNT and CDR2 YYREEE (reference sequence). V shed 0 bases, J shed 5 bases, and the junction held 0 bases outside the gene matches. The sample holds one count of this clone.

Sequencing input: naive CD4+ T cells from PBMCs. The sample's subset: CD45RA+ positively selected. This chain connects TRBV5-4 to TRBJ2-5; 11 nucleotides match TRBD2. This TCR came from a young man in good health. Some clones in this sample may be carry-over from other donors' samples. The CDR3 is CASSLGTSGETQYF. CDR3 bases: TGTGCCAGCAGCTTGGGGACTAGCGGGGAGACCCAGTACTTC.